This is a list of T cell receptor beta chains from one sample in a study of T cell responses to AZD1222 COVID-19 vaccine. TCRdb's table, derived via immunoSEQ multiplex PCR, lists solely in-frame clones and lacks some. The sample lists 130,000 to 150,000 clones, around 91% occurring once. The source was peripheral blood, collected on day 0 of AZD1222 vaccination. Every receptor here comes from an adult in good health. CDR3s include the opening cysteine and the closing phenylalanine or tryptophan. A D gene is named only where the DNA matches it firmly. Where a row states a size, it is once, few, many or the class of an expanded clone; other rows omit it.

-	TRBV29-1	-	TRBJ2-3	CSYEHQSTQYF	TGCAGCTATGAACACCAGAGTACGCAGTATTTT
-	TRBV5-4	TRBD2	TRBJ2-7	CASSSTSGGPYEQYF	TGTGCCAGCAGCTCGACTAGCGGGGGCCCCTACGAGCAGTACTTC
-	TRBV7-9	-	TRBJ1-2	CALSHGREPLRYNYGYTF	TGTGCCCTCAGCCACGGGAGGGAGCCCCTTCGCTATAACTATGGCTACACCTTC
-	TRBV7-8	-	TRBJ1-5	CASSLTGQSLNF	TGTGCCAGCAGCTTAACTGGACAGTCCTTAAATTTT
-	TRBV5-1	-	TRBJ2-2	CASSPVEAGELFF	TGCGCCAGCAGTCCGGTTGAGGCCGGGGAGCTGTTTTTT
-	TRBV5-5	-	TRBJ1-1	CASSPREGVDTEAFF	TGTGCCAGCAGCCCGCGGGAGGGGGTGGACACTGAAGCTTTCTTT
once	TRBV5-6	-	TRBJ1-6	CASSFDRNSPLHF	TGTGCCAGCAGCTTTGACAGAAATTCACCCCTCCACTTT
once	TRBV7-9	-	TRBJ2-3	CASSLLGSTDTQYF	TGTGCCAGCAGCTTATTGGGTAGCACAGATACGCAGTATTTT
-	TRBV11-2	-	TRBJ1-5	CASSTRPGPQPQHF	TGTGCCAGCAGCACGCGCCCAGGTCCCCAGCCCCAGCATTTT
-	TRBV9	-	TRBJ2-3	CASSAGGRGATDTQYF	TGTGCCAGCAGCGCCGGCGGGCGGGGCGCCACAGATACGCAGTATTTT
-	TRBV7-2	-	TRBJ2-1	CASSLKGRGSYNEQFF	TGTGCCAGCAGCTTAAAAGGGCGAGGTTCCTACAATGAGCAGTTCTTC
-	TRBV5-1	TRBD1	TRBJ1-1	CASSGTQGAGTEAFF	TGCGCCAGCAGCGGGACACAGGGGGCGGGCACTGAAGCTTTCTTT
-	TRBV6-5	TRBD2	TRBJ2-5	CASSIGTSGETQYF	TGTGCCAGCAGTATTGGGACTAGTGGGGAGACCCAGTACTTC
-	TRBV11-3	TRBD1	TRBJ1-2	CASSSGQGNSYTF	TGTGCCAGCAGCTCGGGACAGGGGAACAGCTACACCTTC
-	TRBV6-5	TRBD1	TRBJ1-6	CASSYIGTVNNSPLHF	TGTGCCAGCAGTTACATCGGGACAGTTAATAATTCACCCCTCCACTTT
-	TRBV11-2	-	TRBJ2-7	CASSLDGHEQYF	TGTGCCAGCAGCTTAGATGGGCACGAGCAGTACTTC
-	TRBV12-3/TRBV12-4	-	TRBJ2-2	CASSFHINGELFF	TGTGCCAGCAGTTTTCACATCAACGGGGAGCTGTTTTTT
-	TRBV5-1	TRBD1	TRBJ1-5	CASSFGQGSNQPQHF	TGCGCCAGCAGCTTTGGACAGGGTAGCAATCAGCCCCAGCATTTT
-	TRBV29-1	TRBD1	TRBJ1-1	CSVGQGNTEAFF	TGCAGCGTTGGACAGGGGAACACTGAAGCTTTCTTT
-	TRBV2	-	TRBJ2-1	CASSAVVEQFF	TGTGCCAGCAGTGCTGTAGTTGAGCAGTTCTTC
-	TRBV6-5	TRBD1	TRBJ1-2	CASSYGGDRGFYGYTF	TGTGCCAGCAGTTACGGTGGGGACAGGGGTTTCTATGGCTACACCTTC
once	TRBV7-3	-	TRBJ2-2	CASSSSQGIGELFF	TGTGCCAGCAGCTCCTCCCAGGGGATCGGGGAGCTGTTTTTT
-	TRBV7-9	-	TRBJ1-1	CASSLLGTEAFF	TGTGCCAGCAGCTTACTCGGCACTGAAGCTTTCTTT
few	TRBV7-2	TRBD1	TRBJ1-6	CASSAQGRNSPLHF	TGTGCCAGCAGCGCACAGGGGAGGAATTCACCCCTCCACTTT
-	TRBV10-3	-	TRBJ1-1	CAISASDSLGAVAFF	TGTGCCATCAGTGCGTCTGATTCCTTGGGGGCGGTGGCTTTCTTT
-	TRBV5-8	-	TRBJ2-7	CASSLAVGSLYEQYF	TGTGCCAGCAGCTTGGCCGTGGGATCCCTATACGAGCAGTACTTC
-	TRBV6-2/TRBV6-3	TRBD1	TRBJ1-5	CASSPRGTVSNQPQHF	TGTGCCAGCAGCCCTAGGGGGACAGTTAGCAATCAGCCCCAGCATTTT
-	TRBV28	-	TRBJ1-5	CASSLPGGESNQPQHF	TGTGCCAGCAGTTTGCCCGGGGGGGAGAGCAATCAGCCCCAGCATTTT
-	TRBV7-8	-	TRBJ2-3	CASSLQVNTDTQYF	TGTGCCAGCAGCTTACAGGTGAACACAGATACGCAGTATTTT
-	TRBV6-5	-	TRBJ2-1	CASSKTRDFYNEQFF	TGTGCCAGCAGTAAGACCCGGGACTTTTACAATGAGCAGTTCTTC
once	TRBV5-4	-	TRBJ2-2	CASSDPTGTNTGELFF	TGTGCCAGCAGCGACCCGACGGGGACGAACACCGGGGAGCTGTTTTTT
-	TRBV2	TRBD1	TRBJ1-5	CASSPPGQPSNQPQHF	TGTGCCAGCAGTCCCCCGGGACAGCCTAGCAATCAGCCCCAGCATTTT
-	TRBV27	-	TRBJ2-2	CASSPGINTGELFF	TGTGCCAGCAGTCCGGGAATCAACACCGGGGAGCTGTTTTTT
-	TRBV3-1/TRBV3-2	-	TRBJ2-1	CASSPANRAYNEQFF	TGTGCCAGCAGCCCCGCAAACCGGGCGTACAATGAGCAGTTCTTC
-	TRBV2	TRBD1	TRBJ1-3	CASSDHLTGLENTIYF	TGTGCCAGCAGCGACCATTTGACAGGGTTGGAAAACACCATATATTTT
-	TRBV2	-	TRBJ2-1	CASRGGGSSSYNEQFF	TGTGCCAGCAGGGGGGGCGGGTCAAGCTCCTACAATGAGCAGTTCTTC
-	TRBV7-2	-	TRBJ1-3	CASSPSSGNTIYF	TGTGCCAGCAGCCCAAGCTCTGGAAACACCATATATTTT
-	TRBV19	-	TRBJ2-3	CASSMSGIGADTQYF	TGTGCCAGTAGTATGTCCGGGATAGGTGCAGATACGCAGTATTTT
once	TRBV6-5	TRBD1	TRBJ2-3	CASRPGQGTDTQYF	TGTGCCAGCAGACCGGGACAGGGAACAGATACGCAGTATTTT
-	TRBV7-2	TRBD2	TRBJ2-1	CASSLTSLGYNEQFF	TGTGCCAGCAGCTTGACTAGCTTAGGTTACAATGAGCAGTTCTTC
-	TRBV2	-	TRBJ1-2	CASSPGTSGYTF	TGTGCCAGCAGTCCGGGGACTAGTGGCTACACCTTC
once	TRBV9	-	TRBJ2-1	CASSVGGGGLTNEQFF	TGTGCCAGCAGCGTAGGAGGGGGGGGGCTCACCAATGAGCAGTTCTTC
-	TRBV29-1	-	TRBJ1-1	CSVKSQNTEAFF	TGCAGCGTGAAATCCCAGAACACTGAAGCTTTCTTT
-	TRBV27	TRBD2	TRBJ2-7	CASTPLAESREQYF	TGTGCCAGCACCCCGCTAGCGGAGAGCAGGGAGCAGTACTTC
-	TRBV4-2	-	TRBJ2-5	CASSHAGDVETQYF	TGTGCCAGCAGCCACGCGGGTGACGTGGAGACCCAGTACTTC
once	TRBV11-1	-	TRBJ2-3	CASSLGGQGKDTQYF	TGTGCCAGCAGCTTAGGGGGCCAGGGGAAAGATACGCAGTATTTT
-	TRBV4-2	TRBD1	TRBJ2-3	CASSQATGDHTDTQYF	TGTGCCAGCAGCCAAGCCACAGGGGACCACACAGATACGCAGTATTTT
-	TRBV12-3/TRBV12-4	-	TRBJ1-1	CASSFSVDTEAFF	TGTGCCAGCAGTTTTTCGGTCGACACTGAAGCTTTCTTT